The 25 T cell receptor beta chains below were found in one sample sequenced in a study of blood T cell repertoires in COVID-19 (dated by TCRdb to 2019 to 2021). Library prep was done by the immunoSEQ multiplex PCR assay. What TCRdb holds here is the immuneACCESS table cut down to in-frame rearrangements. Part of the clones is not present; checked against another copy, under half of the missing clones reflect an unresolved V gene, and the others are unexplained. A total of some 42,000 clones appear in this sample, roughly 93% of them only once. Jointly, the top ten make up approximately 9% of the sample. What was sequenced was peripheral blood. The receptor source for this set is a man aged 50-60 years with active COVID-19.

The chain uses TRBV6-5 and TRBJ1-3, with no clear D. The CDR3 length is 14 residues. CDR1 is MNHEY and CDR2 is SVGAGI in the germline V gene. Trimming took 10 bases from V and 2 from J, leaving 15 bases between them. The CDR3 DNA is TGTGCCACCTACAGCCTCGGCCCTGGAAACACCATATATTTT. This codes for CATYSLGPGNTIYF.

The chain carries TRBV18 and TRBJ1-3; 7 bases map to TRBD1. Germline lookup yields CDR1 KGHSH and CDR2 LQKENI. V shed 3 bases, J shed 1 base, and the junction held 9 bases outside the gene matches. The CDR3 consists of 17 residues. The CDR3 DNA reads as TGTGCCAGCTCACCGCCGGGACAGAAGAAATCTGGAAACACCATATATTTT. This sequence encodes CASSPPGQKKSGNTIYF.

The V call is TRBV6-2 or TRBV6-3, the J call TRBJ2-1; TRBD2 matches at 7 bases. Germline loops: CDR1 MNHEY, CDR2 SVGEGT. The CDR3 length is 16 residues. The ends lost 0 bases at V and 0 bases at J; junction bases unmatched: 2. The CDR3 sequence: CASSYSGGSSYNEQFF. CDR3 bases: TGTGCCAGCAGTTACTCCGGGGGGTCCTCCTACAATGAGCAGTTCTTC.

This clone has more than one count but fewer than ten. The CDR3 sequence: CTYSQGDYGYTF. Written as DNA, the CDR3 is TGCACCTACTCACAGGGAGACTATGGCTACACCTTC. The chain joins TRBV29-1 to TRBJ1-2; a weak D match, TRBD1 (6 bases). CDR1 is SQVTM, CDR2 ANQGSEA, per germline. There are 12 residues in the CDR3.

J is TRBJ2-7 and V is TRBV4-1; D is uncertain. With 1 base removed from V and 3 bases from J, the gap between germline ends came to 13 bases. The germline CDR1 and CDR2 sequences are MGHRA and YSYEKL. The CDR3 covers 15 residues. CDR3 coding DNA: TGCGCCAGCAGCCAAGTTGAAGCCCATATCTACGAGCAGTACTTC. This translates into CASSQVEAHIYEQYF.

The genes are TRBV12-3 or TRBV12-4 and TRBJ2-4; D gene uncertain. The V end was cut by 4 bases, the J end by 8 bases, with 6 bases between. The CDR3 covers 11 residues. The CDR3 region has the DNA TGTGCCAGCAGTTCCGGGTACATTCAGTACTTC. Encoded protein: CASSSGYIQYF.

The chain employs TRBV30 and TRBJ2-3; the D gene is possibly TRBD2 (6 bases). The CDR3 is made up of 14 amino acids. Deletions cut 3 bases from V and 5 bases from J, with 15 bases between. Germline V gene data show CDR1 as GTSNPN and CDR2 as SVGIG (reference sequence). CDR3 in amino acids: CAWRPAGNKDTQYF. CDR3 DNA: TGTGCCTGGAGACCTGCGGGAAATAAAGATACGCAGTATTTT.

The V call is TRBV30, the J call TRBJ1-3; no reliable D call. The CDR3 length is 12 residues. CDR1 is GTSNPN, CDR2 SVGIG, per germline (reference sequence). Trimming took 8 bases from V and 0 from J, leaving 8 bases between them. The CDR3: CAGDISGNTIYF. The CDR3 nucleotides are TGTGCCGGTGACATCTCTGGAAACACCATATATTTT.

The chain couples TRBV28 to TRBJ1-1; D unresolved. The CDR3 extends over 17 amino acids. Trimming cost V 2 bases and J 0 bases, with 16 bases left between them. CDR1 is MDHEN, CDR2 SYDVKM, per germline. The CDR3 nucleotides read TGTGCCAGCAGTTTACGTCTCGGGGAATTAATGAACACTGAAGCTTTCTTT. It specifies CASSLRLGELMNTEAFF.

The chain uses TRBV5-4 and TRBJ2-1; 11 bases line up with TRBD2. Unmatched junction bases numbered 9, after V lost 6 bases and J lost 7 bases. The CDR3 totals 15 residues. Germline CDR1 is SGHNT and CDR2 is YYREEE (reference sequence). CDR3 sequence reads: CASTVQGTSGNEQFF. The DNA for the CDR3 is TGTGCCAGCACAGTCCAGGGGACTAGCGGTAATGAGCAGTTCTTC.

This clone was picked up one time. V gene TRBV2 combines with J gene TRBJ2-4; D might be TRBD2 (5 bases). CDR3 length equals 13 residues. The V end was cut by 3 bases, the J end by 9 bases, with 12 bases between. In germline, CDR1 is SNHLY, CDR2 FYNNEI. DNA for the CDR3: TGTGCCAGCAGTGAGAGGCTAGCTGGCATTCAGTACTTC. Translated: CASSERLAGIQYF. Full variable domain (outside the CDR3, taken from reference TRBV2 and TRBJ2-4): EPEVTQTPSHQVTQMGQEVILRCVPISNHLYFYWYRQILGQKVEFLVSFYNNEISEKSEIFDDQFSVERPDGSNFTLKIRSTKLEDSAMYFCASSERLAGIQYFGAGTRLSVL.

In this sample, this clone turned up once. V gene TRBV28 combines with J gene TRBJ1-5, with 9 nucleotides matching TRBD1. CDR3 size: 16 residues. Trimming at V came to 6 bases and at J to 6 bases, leaving 12 bases not matched to a gene. The germline V gene encodes CDR1 MDHEN and CDR2 SYDVKM. CDR3 residues: CASSSTGGFSSQPQHF. CDR3 sequence (DNA): TGTGCCAGCAGCTCGACAGGGGGATTTTCGAGTCAGCCCCAGCATTTT.

This sequence joins TRBV20-1 and TRBJ2-7, with 9 bases lining up with TRBD1. The CDR3 sequence is 18 residues long. Germline CDR1 DFQATT, CDR2 SNEGSKA (reference sequence). V lost 3 bases and J lost 3; bases outside the gene matches: 18. The CDR3: CSASYRGQGRSVSYEQYF. The DNA for the CDR3 is TGCAGTGCTAGTTATAGGGGACAGGGTAGGTCGGTGAGCTACGAGCAGTACTTC.

The chain joins TRBV4-1 to TRBJ1-1; the D is unclear. Trimming removed 1 base from V and 7 bases from J, with 7 bases in between. This CDR3 spans 12 amino acids. From germline, CDR1 is MGHRA and CDR2 YSYEKL. The CDR3 DNA reads as TGCGCCAGCAGCCAAGGTGGCCGTGAAGCTTTCTTT. Translated: CASSQGGREAFF.

The J gene is TRBJ2-3, the V gene TRBV27; 7 bases map to TRBD2. This CDR3 has 20 residues. CDR1 and CDR2 from the germline V gene are MNHEY and SMNVEV (reference sequence). V shed 10 bases and J 2 bases; nucleotides not matched to a gene: 27. CDR3 bases: TGTGCCAACAAATCGGTCGTAGATCCAAGGGCGGGAGAAACCACAGATACGCAGTATTTT. Translated, it gives CANKSVVDPRAGETTDTQYF.

This chain uses TRBV5-6 with TRBJ2-2, with no clear D. Per the germline V gene, CDR1 is SGHDT and CDR2 is YYEEEE. Trimming pared 0 bases from V and 3 bases from J, leaving 12 bases between. The CDR3 length is 16 residues. This CDR3 is CASSLDTAGDTGELFF. Here the CDR3 DNA reads TGTGCCAGCAGCTTGGATACAGCCGGTGACACCGGGGAGCTGTTTTTT.

This chain connects TRBV7-9 to TRBJ2-1; D perhaps matches TRBD2 (6 bases). There are 13 residues in the CDR3. The V end lost 2 bases, the J end lost 6 bases, and 8 bases lay between the germline ends. Germline lookup yields CDR1 SEHNR and CDR2 FQNEAQ (reference sequence). CDR3 in DNA: TGTGCCAGCAGCTTATCCGGGGGCAATGAGCAGTTCTTC. Its protein product is CASSLSGGNEQFF.

This clone was seen a handful of times. The J gene is TRBJ1-1, the V gene TRBV14; no clear D gene. Germline lookup yields CDR1 SGHDN and CDR2 FVKESK. Trimming left V 3 bases short and J 1 base short, with 6 bases between. The CDR3 has 13 amino acids. As DNA, the CDR3 is TGTGCCAGCAGCCAGCAGGCGAACACTGAAGCTTTCTTT. Residues: CASSQQANTEAFF. Together with reference TRBV14 and TRBJ1-1, the CDR3 gives the full variable domain: EAGVTQFPSHSVIEKGQTVTLRCDPISGHDNLYWYRRVMGKEIKFLLHFVKESKQDESGMPNNRFLAERTGGTYSTLKVQPAELEDSGVYFCASSQQANTEAFFGQGTRLTVV.

J is TRBJ2-4 and V is TRBV6-1; D is ambiguous. The CDR3 extends over 16 amino acids. The V end lost 1 base, the J end lost 0 bases, and 10 bases lay between the germline ends. The germline V gene has CDR1 MNHNS and CDR2 SASEGT. CDR3 protein: CASSEGPFLAKNIQYF. The CDR3 region has the DNA TGTGCCAGCAGTGAAGGGCCTTTCCTAGCCAAAAACATTCAGTACTTC.

The J gene is TRBJ1-4, the V gene TRBV25-1; TRBD1 matches at 8 bases. The germline V gene encodes CDR1 MGHDK and CDR2 SYGVNS. This CDR3 contains 16 residues. Losses at the gene ends were 3 bases for V and 3 bases for J; bases not matched to a gene: 6. CDR3 sequence reads: CASSDQDRGPNEKLFF. CDR3 nucleotide sequence: TGTGCCAGCAGTGACCAAGACAGGGGTCCTAATGAAAAACTGTTTTTT.

V usage is TRBV7-8 and J usage is TRBJ2-3, with no clear D. CDR1 and CDR2 (germline): SGHVS, FQNEAQ. This CDR3 contains 14 residues. Trimming stripped 0 bases from V and 4 bases from J, with 8 bases between. DNA of the CDR3: TGTGCCAGCAGCTTAGCGACTCGACCAGATACGCAGTATTTT. Translated: CASSLATRPDTQYF.

This clone was seen just once. The chain combines TRBV29-1 with TRBJ1-3; D is uncertain. CDR1 and CDR2 (germline): SQVTM, ANQGSEA. The germline V and J ends were trimmed by 4 bases and 0 bases, with 7 bases remaining between them. The CDR3 covers 13 residues. The chain's CDR3 is CSVVAHSGNTIYF. In DNA, the CDR3 is TGCAGCGTTGTGGCTCACTCTGGAAACACCATATATTTT.

The gene calls are TRBV25-1 and TRBJ2-1; 10 bases are a match to TRBD2. CDR1 is MGHDK, CDR2 SYGVNS, per germline. Trimming removed 8 bases from V and 8 bases from J; junction bases left unmatched: 9. The length of the CDR3 is 14 residues. The CDR3 bases are TGTGCCAGCCGGACTAGCGGAGGACAGGATGAGCAGTTCTTC. Translation: CASRTSGGQDEQFF. Drawing the rest from reference TRBV25-1 and TRBJ2-1, the complete variable domain is EADIYQTPRYLVIGTGKKITLECSQTMGHDKMYWYQQDPGMELHLIHYSYGVNSTEKGDLSSESTVSRIRTEHFPLTLESARPSHTSQYLCASRTSGGQDEQFFGPGTRLTVL.

V usage is TRBV2 and J usage is TRBJ1-4; TRBD1 is a possible D gene (5 bases). The CDR3 loop spans 15 amino acids. Looked up from germline, CDR1 is SNHLY and CDR2 is FYNNEI. V dropped 8 bases and J dropped 0 bases, with 13 bases sitting between them. The DNA for the CDR3 is TGTGCCAGCGGGGGGACGGCCACAACTAATGAAAAACTGTTTTTT. It translates to CASGGTATTNEKLFF.

The genes are TRBV27 and TRBJ2-7; 9 positions match TRBD1. The V gene end was trimmed by 4 bases and the J gene end by 5 bases; junction bases not matched to a gene: 9. The V gene's germline CDR1 is MNHEY and CDR2 SMNVEV (reference sequence). The length of the CDR3 is 15 residues. The CDR3 sequence: CASSSLAGTGNEQYF. CDR3 DNA: TGTGCCAGCAGTTCCCTCGCCGGGACAGGGAACGAGCAGTACTTC.